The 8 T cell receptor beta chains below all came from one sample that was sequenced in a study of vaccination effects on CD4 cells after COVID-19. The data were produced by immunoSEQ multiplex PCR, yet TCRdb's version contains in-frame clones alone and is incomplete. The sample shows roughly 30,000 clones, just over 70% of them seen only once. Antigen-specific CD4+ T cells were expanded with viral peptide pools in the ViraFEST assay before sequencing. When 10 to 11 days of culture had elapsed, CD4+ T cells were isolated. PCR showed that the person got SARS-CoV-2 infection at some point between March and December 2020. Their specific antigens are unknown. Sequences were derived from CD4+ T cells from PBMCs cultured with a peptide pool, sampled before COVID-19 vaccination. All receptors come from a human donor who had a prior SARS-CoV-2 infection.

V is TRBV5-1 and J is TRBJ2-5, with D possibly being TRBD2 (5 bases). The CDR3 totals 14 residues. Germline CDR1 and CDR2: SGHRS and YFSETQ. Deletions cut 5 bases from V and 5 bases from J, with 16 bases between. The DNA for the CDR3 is TGCGCCAGCAGTCGAGAGTCGGGGTTGGAGACCCAGTACTTC. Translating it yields CASSRESGLETQYF.

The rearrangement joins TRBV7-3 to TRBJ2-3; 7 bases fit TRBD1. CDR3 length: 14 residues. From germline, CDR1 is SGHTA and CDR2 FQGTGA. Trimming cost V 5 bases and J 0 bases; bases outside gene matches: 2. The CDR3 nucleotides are TGTGCCAGCAGCACGGGACAGAGCACAGATACGCAGTATTTT. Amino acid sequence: CASSTGQSTDTQYF.

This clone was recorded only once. Written as DNA, the CDR3 is TGTGCCAGCAGCTTAATGGCCGGGACAGTGTTTCACGAGCAGTACTTC. Encoded protein: CASSLMAGTVFHEQYF. The chain has TRBV11-3 and TRBJ2-7; 7 nucleotides align to TRBD1. The CDR3 extends over 16 amino acids. The germline CDR1 and CDR2 sequences are SGHNT and YENEEA. V lost 2 bases to trimming and J lost 5 bases; unmatched junction nucleotides: 12. The entire variable domain, with the rest obtained from reference TRBV11-3 and TRBJ2-7, is as follows: EAGVVQSPRYKIIEKKQPVAFWCNPISGHNTLYWYLQNLGQGPELLIRYENEEAVDDSQLPKDRFSAERLKGVDSTLKIQPAELGDSAVYLCASSLMAGTVFHEQYFGPGTRLTVT.

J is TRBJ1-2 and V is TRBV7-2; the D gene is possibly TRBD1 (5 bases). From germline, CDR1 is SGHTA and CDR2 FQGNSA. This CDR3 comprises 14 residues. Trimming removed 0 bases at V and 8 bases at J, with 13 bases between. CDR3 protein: CASSLATQGIGYTF. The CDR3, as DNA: TGTGCCAGCAGCTTAGCTACCCAGGGAATCGGCTACACCTTC.

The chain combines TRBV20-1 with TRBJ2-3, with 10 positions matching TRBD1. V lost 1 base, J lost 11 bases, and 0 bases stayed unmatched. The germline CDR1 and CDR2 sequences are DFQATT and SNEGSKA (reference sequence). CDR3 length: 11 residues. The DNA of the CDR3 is TGCAGTGCTAGAGGGGACAGGGGGCAGTATTTT. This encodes CSARGDRGQYF.

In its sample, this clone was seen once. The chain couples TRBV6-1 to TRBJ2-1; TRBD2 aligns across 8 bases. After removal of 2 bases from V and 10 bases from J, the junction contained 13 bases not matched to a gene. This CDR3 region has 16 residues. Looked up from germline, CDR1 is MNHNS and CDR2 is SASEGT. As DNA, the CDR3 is TGTGCCAGCAGTGAAAGGGTCCTCGGGAGGGCCGCGGAGCAGTTCTTC. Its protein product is CASSERVLGRAAEQFF.

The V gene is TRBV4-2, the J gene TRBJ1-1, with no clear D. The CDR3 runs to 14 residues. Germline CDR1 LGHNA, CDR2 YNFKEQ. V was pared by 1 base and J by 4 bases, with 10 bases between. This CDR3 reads CASSQAGEGTEAFF. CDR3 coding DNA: TGTGCCAGCAGCCAAGCGGGAGAGGGCACTGAAGCTTTCTTT.

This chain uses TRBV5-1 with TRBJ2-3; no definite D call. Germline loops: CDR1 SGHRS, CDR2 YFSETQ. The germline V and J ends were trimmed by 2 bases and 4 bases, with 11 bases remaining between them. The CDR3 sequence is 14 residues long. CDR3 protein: CASSLLSIADTQYF. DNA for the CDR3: TGCGCCAGCAGCTTACTTTCGATCGCAGATACGCAGTATTTT.